This is a list of T cell receptor beta chains from one sample in a study of identical twins. One entry per CDR3 protein results from TCRdb running MiXCR on the 5' RACE reads. The data show hundreds of thousands of distinct CDR3 sequences, over 8.5% seen once. This same sample was also part of a study on yellow fever vaccine responses in identical twins.

The sample comprised PBMCs. Receptors originate from a woman aged 18 to 35 in good health. The CDR3 runs from the conserved cysteine through the conserved F or W.

v_gene: TRBV15
j_gene: TRBJ1-5
CDR3aa: CATSATGAPNQPQHF

v_gene: TRBV19
j_gene: TRBJ1-2
CDR3aa: CASSMGGGDYGYTF

v_gene: TRBV4-3
j_gene: TRBJ1-1
CDR3aa: CASSQSGIGNTEALF

v_gene: TRBV6-6
j_gene: TRBJ1-6
CDR3aa: CASRILDSPLHF

v_gene: TRBV10-3
j_gene: TRBJ2-1
CDR3aa: CAITGALEGGQFF

v_gene: TRBV7-2
j_gene: TRBJ2-1
CDR3aa: CASSLAGSGRARNEQFF

v_gene: TRBV27
j_gene: TRBJ2-3
CDR3aa: CASNARFGTDTQYF

v_gene: TRBV5-1
j_gene: TRBJ2-5
CDR3aa: CASKPAGVETQYF

v_gene: TRBV20-1
j_gene: TRBJ1-2
CDR3aa: CSAGTGPTYGYTF

v_gene: TRBV18
j_gene: TRBJ2-4
CDR3aa: CASSPEQLAKNIQYF

v_gene: TRBV11-2
j_gene: TRBJ2-1
CDR3aa: CASRQNPGTAYSEQFF

v_gene: TRBV20-1
j_gene: TRBJ2-1
CDR3aa: CSAGAGVTYNEQFF

v_gene: TRBV7-2
j_gene: TRBJ2-7
CDR3aa: CASSLADKQYF

v_gene: TRBV12-3/TRBV12-4
j_gene: TRBJ1-3
CDR3aa: CASSSGTTGNTIYF

v_gene: TRBV24-1
j_gene: TRBJ2-7
CDR3aa: CATSDLSVQGFYF

v_gene: TRBV7-2
j_gene: TRBJ2-3
CDR3aa: CASGPTDTQYF

v_gene: TRBV6-5
j_gene: TRBJ2-1
CDR3aa: CASSYQFSGLADEQFF

v_gene: TRBV6-1
j_gene: TRBJ2-1
CDR3aa: CASSLDRRLTYNEQFF

v_gene: TRBV3-1
j_gene: TRBJ2-7
CDR3aa: CASSSLLSYEQYF

v_gene: TRBV6-1
j_gene: TRBJ2-1
CDR3aa: CASSTPGTSLNNEQFF

v_gene: TRBV10-3
j_gene: TRBJ2-3
CDR3aa: CAISRTESTDTQYF

v_gene: TRBV20-1
j_gene: TRBJ2-5
CDR3aa: CSARDRRGIRQETQYF

v_gene: TRBV29-1
j_gene: TRBJ2-3
CDR3aa: CSVNTGAGTDTQYF

v_gene: TRBV9
j_gene: TRBJ2-1
CDR3aa: CASTPGGSYNEQFF

v_gene: TRBV5-1
j_gene: TRBJ1-5
CDR3aa: CASSTGQENQPQHF

v_gene: TRBV10-3
j_gene: TRBJ2-2
CDR3aa: CAIRNRGQDTGELFF

v_gene: TRBV6-4
j_gene: TRBJ2-5
CDR3aa: CASSEVVRGLFETQYF

v_gene: TRBV20-1
j_gene: TRBJ2-3
CDR3aa: CSAILADLTDTQYF

v_gene: TRBV7-9
j_gene: TRBJ2-1
CDR3aa: CAVIGGQGMIDEQFF

v_gene: TRBV20-1
j_gene: TRBJ2-7
CDR3aa: CSARDPGVDYEQYF

v_gene: TRBV29-1
j_gene: TRBJ2-5
CDR3aa: CSVRGDRAETQYF

v_gene: TRBV7-8
j_gene: TRBJ1-1
CDR3aa: CASSPRDRGRTEAFF

v_gene: TRBV5-1
j_gene: TRBJ1-4
CDR3aa: CASSTGQETTNEKLFF

v_gene: TRBV27
j_gene: TRBJ2-7
CDR3aa: CASGSRDLVSYEQYF

v_gene: TRBV5-5
j_gene: TRBJ1-4
CDR3aa: CASSGGASSGEKLFF

v_gene: TRBV3-1
j_gene: TRBJ2-2
CDR3aa: CASRGAELFF

v_gene: TRBV7-9
j_gene: TRBJ2-3
CDR3aa: CASSYLSGSTDTQYF

v_gene: TRBV5-1
j_gene: TRBJ2-1
CDR3aa: CASSALADPLDEQFF

v_gene: TRBV3-1
j_gene: TRBJ2-3
CDR3aa: CASSRTSNTDTQYF

v_gene: TRBV9
j_gene: TRBJ2-6
CDR3aa: CASSVSSGANVLTF

v_gene: TRBV9
j_gene: TRBJ2-2
CDR3aa: CASSPNQATGELFF